This T cell receptor (beta chain) was observed in a study of blood T cell repertoires in COVID-19. The overall study: The United States, Italy and Spain were the sources of the acute and convalescent COVID-19 samples. T cells, B-cell-depleted T cells, or PBMCs supplied cDNA or gDNA.

CDR3 length: 15 amino acids. Germline V gene data show CDR1 as ENHRY and CDR2 as SYGVKD. Trimming stripped 0 bases from V and 2 bases from J, with 11 bases between. Assay used: immunoSEQ multiplex PCR; TCRdb lists only in-frame clones, some missing. The sample yields 250,000 to 300,000 clones, approximately 90% seen once. This sequence was found in a woman aged 45 to 65 who had recovered from COVID-19. The chain couples TRBV10-3 to TRBJ2-7; perhaps TRBD1 as D (6 bases). Sequenced: peripheral blood. The CDR3 here is CAISESGTSPYEQYF. Written as DNA, the CDR3 is TGTGCCATCAGTGAGTCGGGGACAAGTCCCTACGAGCAGTACTTC.